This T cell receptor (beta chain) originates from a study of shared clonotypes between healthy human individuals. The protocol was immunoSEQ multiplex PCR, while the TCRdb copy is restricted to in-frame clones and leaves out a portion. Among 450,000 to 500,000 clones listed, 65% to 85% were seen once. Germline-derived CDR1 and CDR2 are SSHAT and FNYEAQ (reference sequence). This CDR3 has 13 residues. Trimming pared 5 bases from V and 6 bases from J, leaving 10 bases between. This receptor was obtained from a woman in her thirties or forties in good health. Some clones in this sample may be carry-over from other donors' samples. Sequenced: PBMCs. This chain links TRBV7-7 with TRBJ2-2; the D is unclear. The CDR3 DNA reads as TGTGCCAGCAGCCCAAGGGTAGCCGGGGAGCTGTTTTTT. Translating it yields CASSPRVAGELFF.